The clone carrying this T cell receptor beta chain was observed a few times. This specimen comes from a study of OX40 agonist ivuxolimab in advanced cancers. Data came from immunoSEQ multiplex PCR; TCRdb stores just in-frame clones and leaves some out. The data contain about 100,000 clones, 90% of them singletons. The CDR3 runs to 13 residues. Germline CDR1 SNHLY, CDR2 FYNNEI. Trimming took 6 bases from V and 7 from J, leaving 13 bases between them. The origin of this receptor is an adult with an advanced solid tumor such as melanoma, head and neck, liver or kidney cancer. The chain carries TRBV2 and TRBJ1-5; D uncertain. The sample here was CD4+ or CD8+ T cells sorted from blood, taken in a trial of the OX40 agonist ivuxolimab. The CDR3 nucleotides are TGTGCCAGCAGCGCACAGTCTAACCAGCCCCAGCATTTT. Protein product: CASSAQSNQPQHF. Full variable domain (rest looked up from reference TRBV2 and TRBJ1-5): EPEVTQTPSHQVTQMGQEVILRCVPISNHLYFYWYRQILGQKVEFLVSFYNNEISEKSEIFDDQFSVERPDGSNFTLKIRSTKLEDSAMYFCASSAQSNQPQHFGDGTRLSIL.